This T cell receptor beta chain was retrieved from a study of T cell responses to AZD1222 COVID-19 vaccine. Profiled with immunoSEQ multiplex PCR; TCRdb holds only in-frame clones, not every one. The data contain about 110,000 clones, roughly 89% of them seen just once; the ten biggest clones take up 3% to 3.5%. A remark on this clone: The target antigen is unknown.

The CDR3 covers 13 residues. Germline-derived CDR1 and CDR2 are LGHNT and FRNRAP. Losses at the gene ends were 6 bases for V and 8 bases for J; bases not matched to a gene: 4. Whole-study findings and limits: Repertoires were collected only later (after the peak T cell response had occurred). Clonal diversity may have been underestimated in mostly white British donors.

The chain links TRBV12-5 to TRBJ2-4; 10 nucleotides match TRBD1. This TCR came from an adult in good health. The specimen was peripheral blood, collected on day 0 of MenACWY control vaccination. CDR3 nucleotide sequence: TGTGCTAGTGGACACGGACAGGGGGACATTCAGTACTTC. Translation gives CASGHGQGDIQYF.